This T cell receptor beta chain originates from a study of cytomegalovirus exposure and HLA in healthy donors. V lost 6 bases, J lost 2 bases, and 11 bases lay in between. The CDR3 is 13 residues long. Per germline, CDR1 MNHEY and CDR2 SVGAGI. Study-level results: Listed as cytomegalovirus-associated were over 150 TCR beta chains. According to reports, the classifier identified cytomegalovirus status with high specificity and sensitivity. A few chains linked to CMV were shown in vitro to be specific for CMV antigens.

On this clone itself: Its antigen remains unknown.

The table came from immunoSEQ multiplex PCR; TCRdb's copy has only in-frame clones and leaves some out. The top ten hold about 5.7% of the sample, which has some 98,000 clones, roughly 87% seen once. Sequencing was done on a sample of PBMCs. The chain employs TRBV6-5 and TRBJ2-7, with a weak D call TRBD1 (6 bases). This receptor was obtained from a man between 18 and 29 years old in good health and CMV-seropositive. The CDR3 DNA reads TGTGCCAGCAGGAGACAGGCCGCCTACGAGCAGTACTTC. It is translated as CASRRQAAYEQYF.